The text below deals with one T cell receptor beta chain. This clonotype was found a few times. The specificity of this receptor is unknown. Per-nucleotide qualities are absent, and no much larger clonotype sits a single base away. Lymph node samples came from the axillary draining lymph nodes of breast cancer patients. V is trimmed back by 0 bases and J by 0 bases, and the junction contains 6 bases that no gene match accounts for. Looking up the germline V gene yields CDR1 MNHNS and CDR2 SASEGT. Including cysteine and phenylalanine, the CDR3 has 18 amino acids. Only the CDR3 DNA is retained, 54 bases long and in frame from the first base. The sequencer listed for this sample is Illumina HiSeq 2000. Multiplex PCR amplification was used to build the TCR beta chain libraries. The amplified TCR beta chain products were analyzed by high-throughput sequencing. The public reads were reanalyzed by TCRdb: fastp trimming at Q25, MiXCR alignment, in-frame beta chains only. Every CDR3 protein is listed once, alongside the most common genes and DNA of its rows. The table for this sample lists some 120,000 distinct CDR3 sequences; 15% to 20% of them were counted only once. Over 3% of the sample lies in the top ten.

The sample originates from a study of breast tumors, draining lymph nodes, adjacent tissues (dated by TCRdb to 2016 to 2017). About the study as a whole: Breast cancer patients provided tumor, adjacent nontumor tissue and axillary lymph nodes, and the study compared the TCR beta repertoires across these three sources. The study aimed to assess the relationships and possible T-cell exchange between tumor, surrounding tissue and draining lymph node repertoires in human breast cancer. Broad study findings and their caveats: Tumors showed preferential V and J gene usage, and their T-cell repertoire diversity fell below that of lymph nodes yet above that of nontumor tissue. Tumor and nontumor tissue repertoires were significantly more similar in luminal-like than in basal-like breast cancer. The conclusion that tumor T cells originate in lymph nodes was framed as consistent with a hypothesis rather than directly demonstrated. A scenario in which most tumor T cells derive from the lymph node and then expand within tumor tissue was judged to be consistent with the data.

The sequence links TRBV6-1 to TRBJ2-3; the central 10 bases match TRBD2. The TCR comes from a female donor with breast cancer. Some clones in this sample may be carry-over from other donors' samples. The sample comprised axillary lymph node tissue. The bases read TGTGCCAGCAGTGAAGCGGGAACTAGCGGGACTAGCACAGATACGCAGTATTTT. Its product reads: CASSEAGTSGTSTDTQYF.